Listed below are T cell receptor beta chains from one sample, sequenced in a study of T cell repertoires in aging, cancer and after chemotherapy. Each CDR3 protein is one row after TCRdb ran MiXCR on the multiplex PCR reads. The sample lists about 2,000 distinct CDR3 sequences; around a sixth were seen once. Material: blood. These receptors all stem from a human donor with a solid tumor. CDR3s include the opening cysteine and the closing phenylalanine or tryptophan. Each record gives: D gene, V gene, J gene, clone size, CDR3 DNA, CDR3 protein. The D gene is left open where the match is weak. Size is omitted from some rows. Given values are once, few, many or a class for expanded clones.

D gene: NA
V gene: TRBV5-1
J gene: TRBJ2-2
clone size: many
CDR3 DNA: TGCGCCAGCAGCTTGTTGGGAGCAACCGGGGAGCTGTTTTTT
CDR3 protein: CASSLLGATGELFF

D gene: TRBD1
V gene: TRBV18
J gene: TRBJ1-1
clone size: medium-sized
CDR3 DNA: TGTGCCAGCTCACCACCGGGACAGGACGTTGAAGCTTTCTTT
CDR3 protein: CASSPPGQDVEAFF

D gene: NA
V gene: TRBV20-1
J gene: TRBJ2-7
clone size: few
CDR3 DNA: TGCAGTGCTAGAGCCGTCAGCACCTACGAGCAGTACTTC
CDR3 protein: CSARAVSTYEQYF

D gene: TRBD1
V gene: TRBV27
J gene: TRBJ2-7
clone size: medium-sized
CDR3 DNA: TGTGCCAGCTCAACAGGGGGCTCCTACGAGCAGTACTTC
CDR3 protein: CASSTGGSYEQYF

D gene: TRBD1
V gene: TRBV12-5
J gene: TRBJ2-1
clone size: NA
CDR3 DNA: TGTGCTAGTGGTTTGGTACAGGGGATGTACAATGAGCAGTTCTTC
CDR3 protein: CASGLVQGMYNEQFF

D gene: NA
V gene: TRBV4-1
J gene: TRBJ2-7
clone size: NA
CDR3 DNA: TGCGCCAGCAGCCCCATCGCCAGGCAGGGCTACTCCTACGAGCAGTACTTC
CDR3 protein: CASSPIARQGYSYEQYF

D gene: NA
V gene: TRBV27
J gene: TRBJ1-1
clone size: medium-sized
CDR3 DNA: TGTGCCAGCAGCGATAACAGGCGGTGGACTGAAGCTTTCTTT
CDR3 protein: CASSDNRRWTEAFF

D gene: TRBD2
V gene: TRBV12-3/TRBV12-4
J gene: TRBJ2-1
clone size: medium-sized
CDR3 DNA: TGTGCCAGCAGTTTAGCGGGACTATACAATGAGCAGTTCTTC
CDR3 protein: CASSLAGLYNEQFF

D gene: NA
V gene: TRBV7-5
J gene: TRBJ2-1
clone size: NA
CDR3 DNA: NA
CDR3 protein: CISVPAVTIPPLPLYTYNEQFF

D gene: NA
V gene: TRBV7-6
J gene: TRBJ2-1
clone size: medium-sized
CDR3 DNA: TGTGCCAGCAGCTTAGTAGGCGGGGTTGACAATGAGCAGTTCTTC
CDR3 protein: CASSLVGGVDNEQFF

D gene: NA
V gene: TRBV2
J gene: TRBJ1-2
clone size: few
CDR3 DNA: TGTGCCAGCAGGGGGGAAGGAAACAGGAGCTATGGCTACACCTTC
CDR3 protein: CASRGEGNRSYGYTF

D gene: NA
V gene: TRBV19
J gene: TRBJ1-1
clone size: medium-sized
CDR3 DNA: TGTGCCAGTAGTCCCCGGACCTCACAGGAGGAGGGGGCTTTCTTT
CDR3 protein: CASSPRTSQEEGAFF

D gene: NA
V gene: TRBV6-1
J gene: TRBJ2-7
clone size: NA
CDR3 DNA: TGTGCCAGCAGGGGGAGGGGGGCCTACGAGCAGTACTTC
CDR3 protein: CASRGRGAYEQYF

D gene: NA
V gene: TRBV20-1
J gene: TRBJ2-4
clone size: medium-sized
CDR3 DNA: TGCAGTGCTAGAGAAGCGGGTGAGGACATTCAGTACTTC
CDR3 protein: CSAREAGEDIQYF

D gene: NA
V gene: TRBV19
J gene: TRBJ1-3
clone size: medium-sized
CDR3 DNA: TGTGCCAGTAGTGTACGGACGGACTCTGGAAACACCATATATTTT
CDR3 protein: CASSVRTDSGNTIYF

D gene: TRBD1
V gene: TRBV27
J gene: TRBJ2-7
clone size: NA
CDR3 DNA: TGTGCCAGCAGCCCAGACAGGGGAGAACCCCGCGAGCAGTACTTC
CDR3 protein: CASSPDRGEPREQYF

D gene: NA
V gene: TRBV29-1
J gene: TRBJ1-2
clone size: large
CDR3 DNA: TGCAGCGTTGAGGGCAGTCGTGAAGGCTACACCTTC
CDR3 protein: CSVEGSREGYTF

D gene: NA
V gene: TRBV4-1
J gene: TRBJ2-5
clone size: NA
CDR3 DNA: TGCGCCAGCAGCCAGGACCCAGGGGTTGAGACCCAGTACTTC
CDR3 protein: CASSQDPGVETQYF

D gene: NA
V gene: TRBV5-6
J gene: TRBJ1-3
clone size: medium-sized
CDR3 DNA: TGTGCCAGCAGCTTGGGCAACTCTGGAAACACCATATATTTT
CDR3 protein: CASSLGNSGNTIYF

D gene: NA
V gene: TRBV2
J gene: TRBJ1-3
clone size: few
CDR3 DNA: TGTGCCAGCAAAGTTACCAGGGAAAACACCATATATTTT
CDR3 protein: CASKVTRENTIYF

D gene: NA
V gene: TRBV27
J gene: TRBJ1-6
clone size: large
CDR3 DNA: TGTGCCAGCAGTTTACCTGGCCAGGATTCACCCCTCCACTTT
CDR3 protein: CASSLPGQDSPLHF

D gene: TRBD2
V gene: TRBV5-1
J gene: TRBJ2-3
clone size: few
CDR3 DNA: TGCGCCAGCAGCCCCCTAGGCGGACTAGCGGGAGGGCCTCGGACGCAGTATTTT
CDR3 protein: CASSPLGGLAGGPRTQYF

D gene: NA
V gene: TRBV6-5
J gene: TRBJ2-1
clone size: medium-sized
CDR3 DNA: TGTGCCAGCAGTGAATTCCGAAACAATGAGCAGTTCTTC
CDR3 protein: CASSEFRNNEQFF

D gene: TRBD1
V gene: TRBV6-6
J gene: TRBJ1-1
clone size: medium-sized
CDR3 DNA: TGTGCCAGCAGTTGGGACAGGGGGCTTAATGAAGCTTTCTTT
CDR3 protein: CASSWDRGLNEAFF

D gene: NA
V gene: TRBV15
J gene: TRBJ1-5
clone size: medium-sized
CDR3 DNA: TGTGCCACCAGCAGAGTAGTGGGAGGGTGGATTGGTAATCAGCCCCAGCATTTT
CDR3 protein: CATSRVVGGWIGNQPQHF

D gene: TRBD1
V gene: TRBV20-1
J gene: TRBJ1-2
clone size: medium-sized
CDR3 DNA: TGCAGTGCTAGGGAACCCCGTGGGACAGGGAATGGGAACACCTTC
CDR3 protein: CSAREPRGTGNGNTF

D gene: NA
V gene: TRBV21-1
J gene: TRBJ1-1
clone size: NA
CDR3 DNA: TGTGCCAGCAGCAAAGGTGGGAACACTGAAGCTTTCTTT
CDR3 protein: CASSKGGNTEAFF

D gene: TRBD1
V gene: TRBV25-1
J gene: TRBJ1-1
clone size: NA
CDR3 DNA: TGTGCCAGCAGTGAAATTGGGGACAGGCGAGGGCCTGAAGCTTTCTTT
CDR3 protein: CASSEIGDRRGPEAFF

D gene: NA
V gene: TRBV5-1
J gene: TRBJ2-3
clone size: NA
CDR3 DNA: TGCGCCAGCAGCTTGGGTGGGGGCTCGTCAAGAAACACAGATACGCAGTATTTT
CDR3 protein: CASSLGGGSSRNTDTQYF

D gene: NA
V gene: TRBV10-3
J gene: TRBJ2-7
clone size: medium-sized
CDR3 DNA: TGTGCCAGCAGACATATTAGGGGTACGGGGACCGACTCCTACGAGCAGTACTTC
CDR3 protein: CASRHIRGTGTDSYEQYF

D gene: NA
V gene: TRBV7-9
J gene: TRBJ1-2
clone size: medium-sized
CDR3 DNA: TGTGCCAGCAGCTTGGGGCAGGGTCCATTTATTAGCTACACCTTC
CDR3 protein: CASSLGQGPFISYTF

D gene: TRBD1
V gene: TRBV6-1
J gene: TRBJ1-5
clone size: medium-sized
CDR3 DNA: TGTGCCAGCAGTGGGGGCAGGGGGGTCAATAGCAATCAGCCCCAGCATTTT
CDR3 protein: CASSGGRGVNSNQPQHF

D gene: TRBD1
V gene: TRBV12-5
J gene: TRBJ2-2
clone size: few
CDR3 DNA: TGTGCTAGTGGTTTAGGGGGCAGTACCGGGGAGCTGTTTTTT
CDR3 protein: CASGLGGSTGELFF

D gene: TRBD1
V gene: TRBV5-6
J gene: TRBJ2-1
clone size: medium-sized
CDR3 DNA: TGTGCCAGCAGCAGGGACAGGGGGCGGGACAATGAGCAGTTCTTC
CDR3 protein: CASSRDRGRDNEQFF

D gene: NA
V gene: TRBV30
J gene: TRBJ2-7
clone size: medium-sized
CDR3 DNA: TGTGCCTGGAGTGCCTCACCAGAGTTACTCGAGCAGTACTTC
CDR3 protein: CAWSASPELLEQYF

D gene: TRBD1
V gene: TRBV5-6
J gene: TRBJ2-7
clone size: medium-sized
CDR3 DNA: TGTGCCAGCAGCTTGACCGGGACAGGGGACTACGAGCAGTACTTC
CDR3 protein: CASSLTGTGDYEQYF

D gene: NA
V gene: TRBV6-1
J gene: TRBJ1-1
clone size: medium-sized
CDR3 DNA: TGTGCCAGCTCCCGAAGTCCAGGGAACACTGAAGCTTTCTTT
CDR3 protein: CASSRSPGNTEAFF

D gene: NA
V gene: TRBV24-1
J gene: TRBJ1-4
clone size: medium-sized
CDR3 DNA: TGTGCCACCAGTGGAGGGACGGAGGGCAATGAAAAACTGTTTTTT
CDR3 protein: CATSGGTEGNEKLFF

D gene: NA
V gene: TRBV7-7
J gene: TRBJ2-3
clone size: few
CDR3 DNA: TGTGCTAGCAGCTTAAGCTCGGGCAGGGTAACCACAGATACGCAGTATTTT
CDR3 protein: CASSLSSGRVTTDTQYF

D gene: NA
V gene: TRBV7-2
J gene: TRBJ2-1
clone size: medium-sized
CDR3 DNA: TGTGCCAGCAGCTTAGATGGGGTATCGGTTGAGCAGTTCTTC
CDR3 protein: CASSLDGVSVEQFF

D gene: TRBD1
V gene: TRBV2
J gene: TRBJ2-1
clone size: NA
CDR3 DNA: TGTGCCAGCAGTGAGGGGGCAGGGGGCTACCGACGCTCCTACAATGAGCAGTTCTTC
CDR3 protein: CASSEGAGGYRRSYNEQFF

D gene: NA
V gene: TRBV7-9
J gene: TRBJ1-5
clone size: NA
CDR3 DNA: TGTGCCAGCAGGGACACAGGGAATCAGCCCCAGCATTTT
CDR3 protein: CASRDTGNQPQHF

D gene: NA
V gene: TRBV11-2
J gene: TRBJ1-1
clone size: NA
CDR3 DNA: TGTGCCAGCAGCCCGGACGGCATGAACACTGAAGCTTTCTTT
CDR3 protein: CASSPDGMNTEAFF

D gene: NA
V gene: TRBV5-1
J gene: TRBJ2-7
clone size: few
CDR3 DNA: TGCGCCAGCAGCTTGGTCTCGGTCCCAGGGTACGAGCAGTACTTC
CDR3 protein: CASSLVSVPGYEQYF

D gene: NA
V gene: TRBV29-1
J gene: TRBJ2-7
clone size: large
CDR3 DNA: TGCAGCGTTTCGGCAGTTTTGAACGAGCAGTACTTC
CDR3 protein: CSVSAVLNEQYF

D gene: NA
V gene: TRBV2
J gene: TRBJ2-3
clone size: many
CDR3 DNA: TGTGCCAGCGAGTGGTCTCCCAGGGACCCGTATGAGCAGTATTTT
CDR3 protein: CASEWSPRDPYEQYF

D gene: TRBD2
V gene: TRBV4-1
J gene: TRBJ2-3
clone size: few
CDR3 DNA: TGCGCCAGCAGCCAAGAGGGAGCGGGAAGATCAGATACGCAGTATTTT
CDR3 protein: CASSQEGAGRSDTQYF

D gene: TRBD1
V gene: TRBV15
J gene: TRBJ2-2
clone size: few
CDR3 DNA: TGTGCCACCAGCAGTGTAACAGGGGGGAACACCGGGGAGCTGTTTTTT
CDR3 protein: CATSSVTGGNTGELFF

D gene: NA
V gene: TRBV7-2
J gene: TRBJ2-1
clone size: medium-sized
CDR3 DNA: TGTGCCAGCAGCTCCGCAGGGAGTGAGCAGTTCTTC
CDR3 protein: CASSSAGSEQFF

D gene: NA
V gene: TRBV5-4
J gene: TRBJ2-5
clone size: NA
CDR3 DNA: TGTGCCAGCAGCGGAGCCCAGGGTAGGCATGAGACCCAGTACTTC
CDR3 protein: CASSGAQGRHETQYF

D gene: TRBD1
V gene: TRBV6-9
J gene: TRBJ1-1
clone size: medium-sized
CDR3 DNA: TGTGCCAGCACCCGGACAGGGCGGGACACTGAAGCTTTCTTT
CDR3 protein: CASTRTGRDTEAFF

D gene: TRBD1
V gene: TRBV11-2
J gene: TRBJ1-1
clone size: many
CDR3 DNA: TGTGCCAGCAGCTGGGTTCCCCCCCCACAGGGGCGACAACCTTCCATGAACACTGAAGCTTTCTTT
CDR3 protein: CASSWVPPPQGRQPSMNTEAFF

D gene: NA
V gene: TRBV19
J gene: TRBJ2-3
clone size: medium-sized
CDR3 DNA: TGTGCCAGTAGTATAAGCACAGATACGCAGTATTTT
CDR3 protein: CASSISTDTQYF

D gene: NA
V gene: TRBV10-3
J gene: TRBJ2-1
clone size: medium-sized
CDR3 DNA: TGTGCCATCAGTCGTAGTGACAATGAGCAGTTCTTC
CDR3 protein: CAISRSDNEQFF